These 9 T cell receptor beta chains share one sample of origin, sequenced in a study of blood T cell repertoires in COVID-19. Here immunoSEQ multiplex PCR was the method, and the copy in TCRdb shows in-frame clones only, minus some. The table shows 100,000 to 150,000 clones, with about 85% occurring only once. What was sequenced was peripheral blood. Source of these receptors: an elderly woman with COVID-19, enrolled during active disease.

The CDR3 loop reads CSAKDHGEQFF. The CDR3 DNA follows: TGCAGTGCTAAAGATCACGGTGAGCAGTTCTTC. The rearrangement joins TRBV20-1 to TRBJ2-1; D unclear. The V gene's germline CDR1 is DFQATT and CDR2 SNEGSKA (reference sequence). The V end lost 4 bases, the J end lost 9 bases, and 10 bases lay between the germline ends. The CDR3 loop spans 11 amino acids.

This chain joins TRBV27 and TRBJ1-6; D call uncertain. The length of the CDR3 is 15 residues. Germline-derived CDR1 and CDR2 are MNHEY and SMNVEV (reference sequence). V was cut by 4 bases and J by 8 bases, with 15 bases left in between. CDR3 DNA sequence: TGTGCCAGCAGTTCCCCTGACGGACTACATTCACCCCTCCACTTT. As protein: CASSSPDGLHSPLHF.

This clone was seen a single time. V gene TRBV5-6 combines with J gene TRBJ2-3; 11 bases map to TRBD2. Germline V gives CDR1 SGHDT, CDR2 YYEEEE. This CDR3 is 15 amino acids long. Trimming at V came to 4 bases and at J to 2 bases, leaving 3 bases not matched to a gene. In nucleotides, the CDR3 is TGTGCCAGCAGCCTGGGACTAGCGGTCACAGATACGCAGTATTTT. Translation gives CASSLGLAVTDTQYF.

The chain links TRBV11-2 to TRBJ2-2; D may be TRBD2 (6 bases). This CDR3 contains 15 residues. The germline V gene has CDR1 SGHAT and CDR2 FQNNGV. Trimming removed 4 bases from V and 5 bases from J, with 14 bases in between. The CDR3 bases are TGTGCCAGCAGCTCCTCGTTTCGGGGGACCGGGGAGCTGTTTTTT. Translating gives CASSSSFRGTGELFF.

This chain uses TRBV29-1 with TRBJ2-1, with TRBD2 matching over 8 bases. Germline V gene data show CDR1 as SQVTM and CDR2 as ANQGSEA. The V segment lost 7 bases and the J segment 0 bases; nucleotides outside the gene matches: 14. The CDR3 consists of 17 residues. The CDR3 DNA is TGCAGCGGCACACCCACTAAAGCGGGGGCCTCCTACAATGAGCAGTTCTTC. As protein: CSGTPTKAGASYNEQFF.

A single count supports this clone. The chain is built from TRBV28 and TRBJ1-1; perhaps TRBD1 as D (5 bases). Germline CDR1 and CDR2: MDHEN and SYDVKM. With 6 bases removed from V and 4 bases from J, the gap between germline ends came to 12 bases. The CDR3 contains 13 residues. CDR3 protein: CASSPRAFTEAFF. The CDR3 nucleotides are TGTGCCAGCAGCCCCAGGGCGTTCACTGAAGCTTTCTTT.

The rearrangement links TRBV4-1 to TRBJ2-7; 8 nucleotides agree with TRBD1. The CDR3 is 14 amino acids. J was trimmed by 2 bases and V by 3 bases; bases with no gene match: 3. Germline V gives CDR1 MGHRA, CDR2 YSYEKL. CDR3 coding DNA: TGCGCCAGCAGCCAGGACAGGGTTACCTACGAGCAGTACTTC. Translated: CASSQDRVTYEQYF.

This chain uses TRBV4-2 with TRBJ1-3; D remains ambiguous. CDR1 and CDR2 (germline): LGHNA, YNFKEQ. Trimming stripped 0 bases from V and 0 bases from J, with 6 bases between. The CDR3 runs 15 residues. CDR3 sequence reads: CASSQEAVSGNTIYF. The CDR3 DNA sequence: TGTGCCAGCAGCCAAGAGGCAGTCTCTGGAAACACCATATATTTT.

The V gene is TRBV28, the J gene TRBJ2-7; a possible D gene is TRBD2 (6 bases). The CDR3 runs to 14 residues. In germline, CDR1 is MDHEN, CDR2 SYDVKM. V lost 3 bases to trimming and J lost 7 bases, with 16 bases between them. CDR3 in amino acids: CASSFSTSSGEQYF. Written as DNA, the CDR3 is TGTGCCAGCAGTTTTTCTACTAGCTCGGGGGAGCAGTACTTC. Based on the CDR3 plus reference TRBV28 and TRBJ2-7, the full variable domain is DVKVTQSSRYLVKRTGEKVFLECVQDMDHENMFWYRQDPGLGLRLIYFSYDVKMKEKGDIPEGYSVSREKKERFSLILESASTNQTSMYLCASSFSTSSGEQYFGPGTRLTVT.